Each of the 11 T cell receptor beta chains below was sequenced from the same sample in a study of blood T cell repertoires in COVID-19. Assay: immunoSEQ multiplex PCR; the TCRdb copy retains only in-frame clones and omits some. The repertoire holds 290,000 or so clones, with roughly 85% as singletons. Material: peripheral blood. All receptors derive from a man over 45 with active or convalescent COVID-19.

The chain links TRBV2 to TRBJ1-5; D is possibly TRBD1 (5 bases). The CDR3 has 13 amino acids. The germline V gene has CDR1 SNHLY and CDR2 FYNNEI. V lost 7 bases to trimming and J lost 3 bases, with 10 bases between them. This CDR3 is CASNRGNNQPQHF. The CDR3 bases are TGTGCCAGCAATCGGGGGAACAATCAGCCCCAGCATTTT.

The chain uses TRBV2 and TRBJ2-7, with 9 bases aligning to TRBD2. The V gene's germline CDR1 is SNHLY and CDR2 FYNNEI. Trimming at V came to 6 bases and at J to 2 bases, leaving 8 bases not matched to a gene. The CDR3 is 15 residues long. In DNA, the CDR3 is TGTGCCAGCAGACTTGGACTAGCGCAAGCCTACGAGCAGTACTTC. Translating gives CASRLGLAQAYEQYF.

In DNA form, the CDR3 reads TGCAGTGCTAGTGACAGGGGGCACAACTATGGCTACACCTTC. Translating gives CSASDRGHNYGYTF. This chain links TRBV20-1 with TRBJ1-2, with 10 bases fitting TRBD1. The V gene's germline CDR1 is DFQATT and CDR2 SNEGSKA (reference sequence). CDR3 length: 14 residues. The V and J ends lost 3 bases and 2 bases, in that order; junction bases with no gene match: 3.

The chain recombines TRBV28 with TRBJ1-5, with 11 bases aligning to TRBD1. The CDR3 has 19 amino acids. V gave up 5 bases and J gave up 1 base; unmatched junction bases: 13. Germline CDR1 MDHEN, CDR2 SYDVKM. CDR3 sequence reads: CASSRTGTGGLRSNQPQHF. Here the CDR3 DNA reads TGTGCCAGCAGTAGAACCGGGACAGGGGGTCTTCGCAGCAATCAGCCCCAGCATTTT.

The rearrangement uses TRBV5-1 and TRBJ1-3, with a tentative D call TRBD1 (5 bases). Germline CDR1 reads SGHRS; CDR2 reads YFSETQ. CDR3 length: 17 residues. Trimming stripped 5 bases from V and 0 bases from J, with 18 bases between. CDR3 in amino acids: CASRRDPGYNSGNTIYF. As DNA, the CDR3 is TGCGCCAGCAGGCGGGACCCAGGGTACAACTCTGGAAACACCATATATTTT.

The chain couples TRBV29-1 to TRBJ2-7, with TRBD1 identical over 8 bases. Germline V gene data show CDR1 as SQVTM and CDR2 as ANQGSEA. The CDR3 is 14 residues long. Trimming at V came to 3 bases and at J to 5 bases, leaving 9 bases not matched to a gene. The CDR3 nucleotides are TGCAGCGTTGACGGCCTACAGGGGGTGGACGAGCAGTACTTC. It specifies CSVDGLQGVDEQYF.

The V call is TRBV28, the J call TRBJ2-1, with 11 positions matching TRBD2. Germline-derived CDR1 and CDR2 are MDHEN and SYDVKM. This CDR3 spans 16 amino acids. V trimming: 5 bases; J trimming: 2 bases; junction bases outside the gene matches: 5. In DNA, the CDR3 is TGTGCCAGCAGTGGTATAGCGGGAGGGCCCTACAATGAGCAGTTCTTC. This translates into CASSGIAGGPYNEQFF. Full variable domain (remainder filled in from reference TRBV28 and TRBJ2-1): DVKVTQSSRYLVKRTGEKVFLECVQDMDHENMFWYRQDPGLGLRLIYFSYDVKMKEKGDIPEGYSVSREKKERFSLILESASTNQTSMYLCASSGIAGGPYNEQFFGPGTRLTVL.

V usage is TRBV6-4 and J usage is TRBJ2-7; 10 positions match TRBD1. The J segment lost 4 bases and the V segment lost 4 bases, leaving 19 bases of the junction unmatched. Germline V CDR1 and CDR2: MRHNA, SNTAGT. CDR3 length equals 19 residues. In DNA, the CDR3 is TGTGCCAGCAGTGGCTTCCGGGACAGGGGATCTTTATTGGCTTACGAGCAGTACTTC. This encodes CASSGFRDRGSLLAYEQYF.

The chain uses TRBV15 and TRBJ1-4; TRBD1 might be the D (5 bases). The germline V and J ends were trimmed by 1 base and 5 bases, with 8 bases remaining between them. The CDR3 consists of 14 residues. The V gene's germline CDR1 is LNHNV and CDR2 YYDKDF (reference sequence). This CDR3 is CATSRVGGNEKLFF. The CDR3 DNA follows: TGTGCCACCAGCAGAGTTGGGGGGAATGAAAAACTGTTTTTT.

The chain uses TRBV24-1 and TRBJ2-1, with TRBD2 as a possible D gene (6 bases). Trimming left V 7 bases short and J 4 bases short, with 19 bases between. Germline-derived CDR1 and CDR2 are KGHDR and SFDVKD. The CDR3 runs 16 residues. Here the CDR3 DNA reads TGTGCCACCAGCACATTTAGCGGTTGGGGATACAATGAGCAGTTCTTC. Amino acids: CATSTFSGWGYNEQFF.

The chain uses TRBV30 and TRBJ2-6; 8 bases map to TRBD1. CDR1 and CDR2 (germline): GTSNPN, SVGIG (reference sequence). Trimming removed 4 bases from V and 2 bases from J; junction bases left unmatched: 7. CDR3 length: 16 residues. Here the CDR3 reads CAWNGDRLAGANVLTF. DNA for the CDR3: TGTGCCTGGAATGGGGACAGGCTGGCTGGGGCCAACGTCCTGACTTTC.